This T cell receptor beta chain was profiled in a study of T cells in Graves' hyperthyroidism and ophthalmopathy. The V end was cut by 3 bases, the J end by 5 bases, with 16 bases between. Germline V gene lookup returns CDR1 SEHNR and CDR2 FQNEAQ (reference sequence). The CDR3 loop spans 15 amino acids. At least ten counts were recorded for this clonotype. Its antigen is not known. Used for diagnoses were clinical symptoms, serum thyroxine and TRAb, thyroid ultrasound and orbital computed tomography. Study-level results: Most clonotypes that expanded in the thyroid above 0.001 also showed up in blood.

RNA transcripts served as the template for amplifying TCR beta CDR3 regions. TCR CDR3 underwent first-round RT-PCR with the HTBI primer set. TCRdb reprocessed the multiplex PCR reads with MiXCR, giving one entry per CDR3 protein. The sample contains 450,000 to 700,000 distinct CDR3 sequences, around 42% of which appear only once. This sequence originates from an adult woman with Graves' disease, either hyperthyroidism or ophthalmopathy (not recorded which). Material for sequencing was peripheral blood or thyroid tissue (not recorded which). This chain uses TRBV7-9 with TRBJ1-1, with D possibly TRBD1 on 6 matching bases. The CDR3 loop reads CASSLISAGETEAFF. CDR3 DNA: TGTGCCAGCAGCTTGATATCGGCAGGGGAGACTGAAGCTTTCTTT.